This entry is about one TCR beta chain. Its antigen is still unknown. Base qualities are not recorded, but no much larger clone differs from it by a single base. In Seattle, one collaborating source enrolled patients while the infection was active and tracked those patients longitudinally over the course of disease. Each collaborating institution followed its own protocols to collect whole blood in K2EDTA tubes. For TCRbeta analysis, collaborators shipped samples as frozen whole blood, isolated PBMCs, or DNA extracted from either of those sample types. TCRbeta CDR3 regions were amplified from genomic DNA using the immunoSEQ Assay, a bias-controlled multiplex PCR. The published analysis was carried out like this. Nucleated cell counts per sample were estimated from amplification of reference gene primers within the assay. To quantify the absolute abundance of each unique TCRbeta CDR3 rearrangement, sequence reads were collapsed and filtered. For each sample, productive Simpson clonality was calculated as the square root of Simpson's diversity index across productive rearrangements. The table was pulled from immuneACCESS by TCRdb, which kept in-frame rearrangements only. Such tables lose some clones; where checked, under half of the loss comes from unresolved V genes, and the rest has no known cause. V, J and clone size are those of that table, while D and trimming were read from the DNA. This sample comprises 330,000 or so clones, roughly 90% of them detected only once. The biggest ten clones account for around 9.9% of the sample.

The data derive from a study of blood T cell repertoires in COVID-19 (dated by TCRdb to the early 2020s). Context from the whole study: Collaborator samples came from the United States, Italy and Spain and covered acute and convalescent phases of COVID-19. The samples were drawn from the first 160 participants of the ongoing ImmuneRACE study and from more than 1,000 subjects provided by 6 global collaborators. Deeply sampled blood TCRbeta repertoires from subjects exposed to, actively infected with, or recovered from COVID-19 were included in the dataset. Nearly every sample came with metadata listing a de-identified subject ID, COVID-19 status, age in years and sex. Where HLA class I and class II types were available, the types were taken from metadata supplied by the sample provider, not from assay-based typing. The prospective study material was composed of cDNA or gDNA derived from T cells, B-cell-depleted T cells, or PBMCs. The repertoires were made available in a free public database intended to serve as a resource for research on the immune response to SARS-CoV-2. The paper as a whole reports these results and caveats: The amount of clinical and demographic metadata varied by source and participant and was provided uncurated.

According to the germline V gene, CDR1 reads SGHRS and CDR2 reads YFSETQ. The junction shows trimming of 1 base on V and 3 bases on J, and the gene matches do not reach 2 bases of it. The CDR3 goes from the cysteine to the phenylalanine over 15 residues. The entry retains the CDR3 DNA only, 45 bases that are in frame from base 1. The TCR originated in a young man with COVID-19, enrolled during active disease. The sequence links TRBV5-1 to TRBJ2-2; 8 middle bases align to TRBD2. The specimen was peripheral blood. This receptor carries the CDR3 CASSLSGGYTGELFF. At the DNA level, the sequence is TGCGCCAGCAGCTTGTCGGGGGGGTACACCGGGGAGCTGTTTTTT.